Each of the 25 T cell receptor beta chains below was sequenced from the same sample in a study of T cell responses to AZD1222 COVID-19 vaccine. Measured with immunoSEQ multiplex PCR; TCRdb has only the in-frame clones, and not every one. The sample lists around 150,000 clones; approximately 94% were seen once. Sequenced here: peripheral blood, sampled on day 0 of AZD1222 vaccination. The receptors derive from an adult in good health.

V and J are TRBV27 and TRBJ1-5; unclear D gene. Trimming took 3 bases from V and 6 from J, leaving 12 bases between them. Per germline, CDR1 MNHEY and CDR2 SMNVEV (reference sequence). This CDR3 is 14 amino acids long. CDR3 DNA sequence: TGTGCCAGCAGTTTTGGGTCTGACCGTCAGCCCCAGCATTTT. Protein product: CASSFGSDRQPQHF.

The CDR3 DNA reads TGTGCCAGCTACGACCCCCCGAATCAGCCCCAGCATTTT. Translation gives CASYDPPNQPQHF. The chain is built from TRBV21-1 and TRBJ1-5. TRBV21-1 is described as a pseudogene. CDR3 length: 13 amino acids.

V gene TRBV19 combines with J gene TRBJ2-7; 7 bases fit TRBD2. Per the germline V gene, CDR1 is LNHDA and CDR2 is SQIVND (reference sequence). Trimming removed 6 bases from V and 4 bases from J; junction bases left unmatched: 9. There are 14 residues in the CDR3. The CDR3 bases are TGTGCCAGTAGCGAGGGGCGGGAGTTGTACGAGCAGTACTTC. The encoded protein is CASSEGRELYEQYF.

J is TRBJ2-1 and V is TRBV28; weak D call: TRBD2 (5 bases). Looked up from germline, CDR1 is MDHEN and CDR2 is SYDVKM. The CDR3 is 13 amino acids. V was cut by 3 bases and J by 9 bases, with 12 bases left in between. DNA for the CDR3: TGTGCCAGCAGTTTGGGCCGACGGGGTGAGCAGTTCTTC. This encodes CASSLGRRGEQFF.

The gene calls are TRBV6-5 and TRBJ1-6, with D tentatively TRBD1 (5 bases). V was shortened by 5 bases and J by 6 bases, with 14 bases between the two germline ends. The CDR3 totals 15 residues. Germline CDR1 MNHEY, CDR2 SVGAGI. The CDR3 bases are TGTGCCAGCAGTAGAACCGGGACTTCTAATTCACCCCTCCACTTT. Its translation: CASSRTGTSNSPLHF.

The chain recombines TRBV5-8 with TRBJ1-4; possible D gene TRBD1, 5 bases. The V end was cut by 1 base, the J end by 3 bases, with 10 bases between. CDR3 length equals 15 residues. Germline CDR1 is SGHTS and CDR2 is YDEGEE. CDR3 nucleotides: TGTGCCAGCAGCTTGTTCTCAGGGCCTAATGAAAAACTGTTTTTT. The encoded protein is CASSLFSGPNEKLFF.

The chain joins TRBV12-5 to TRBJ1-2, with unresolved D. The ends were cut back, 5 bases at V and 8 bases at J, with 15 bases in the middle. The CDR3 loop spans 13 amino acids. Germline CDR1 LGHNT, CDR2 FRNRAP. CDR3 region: CASGQGAFGGYTF. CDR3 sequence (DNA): TGTGCTAGTGGTCAAGGTGCCTTTGGGGGCTACACCTTC.

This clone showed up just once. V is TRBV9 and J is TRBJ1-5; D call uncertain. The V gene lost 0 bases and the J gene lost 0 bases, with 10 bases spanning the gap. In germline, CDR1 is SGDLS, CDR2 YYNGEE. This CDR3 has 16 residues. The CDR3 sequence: CASSVGSGDSNQPQHF. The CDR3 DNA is TGTGCCAGCAGCGTAGGTTCGGGAGATAGCAATCAGCCCCAGCATTTT.

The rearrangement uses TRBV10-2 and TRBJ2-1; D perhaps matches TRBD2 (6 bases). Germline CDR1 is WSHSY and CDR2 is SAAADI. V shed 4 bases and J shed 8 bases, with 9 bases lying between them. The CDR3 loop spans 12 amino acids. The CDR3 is CASSGGVYEQFF. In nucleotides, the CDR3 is TGCGCCAGCAGTGGGGGGGTGTATGAGCAGTTCTTC.

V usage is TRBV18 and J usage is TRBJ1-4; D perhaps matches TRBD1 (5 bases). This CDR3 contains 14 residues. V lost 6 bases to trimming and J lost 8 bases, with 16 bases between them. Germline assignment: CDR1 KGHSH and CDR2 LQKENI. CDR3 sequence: CASSPTRVGEKLFF. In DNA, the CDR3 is TGTGCCAGCTCGCCGACCAGGGTTGGGGAAAAACTGTTTTTT.

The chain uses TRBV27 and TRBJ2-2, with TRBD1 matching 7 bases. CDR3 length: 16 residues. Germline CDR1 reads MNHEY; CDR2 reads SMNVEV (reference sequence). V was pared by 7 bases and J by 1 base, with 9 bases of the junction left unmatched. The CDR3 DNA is TGTGCCAGCAACCCACAGGGGCCCCTGAACACCGGGGAGCTGTTTTTT. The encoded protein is CASNPQGPLNTGELFF.

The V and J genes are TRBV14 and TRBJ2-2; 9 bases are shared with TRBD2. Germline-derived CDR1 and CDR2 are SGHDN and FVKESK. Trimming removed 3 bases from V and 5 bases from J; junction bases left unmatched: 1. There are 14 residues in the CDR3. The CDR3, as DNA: TGTGCCAGCAGCCAGCGGGAGGGTACCGGGGAGCTGTTTTTT. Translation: CASSQREGTGELFF.

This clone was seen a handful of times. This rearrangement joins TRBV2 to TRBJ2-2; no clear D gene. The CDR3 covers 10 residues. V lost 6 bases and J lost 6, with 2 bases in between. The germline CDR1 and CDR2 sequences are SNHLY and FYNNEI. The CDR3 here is CASRAGELFF. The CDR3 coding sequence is TGTGCCAGCAGGGCCGGGGAGCTGTTTTTT. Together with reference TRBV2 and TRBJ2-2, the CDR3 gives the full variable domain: EPEVTQTPSHQVTQMGQEVILRCVPISNHLYFYWYRQILGQKVEFLVSFYNNEISEKSEIFDDQFSVERPDGSNFTLKIRSTKLEDSAMYFCASRAGELFFGEGSRLTVL.

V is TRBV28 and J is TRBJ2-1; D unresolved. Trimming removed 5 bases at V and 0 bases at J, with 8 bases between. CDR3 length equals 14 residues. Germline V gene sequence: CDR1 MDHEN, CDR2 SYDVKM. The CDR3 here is CASSTGDSYNEQFF. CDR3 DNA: TGTGCCAGCAGTACTGGAGACTCCTACAATGAGCAGTTCTTC.

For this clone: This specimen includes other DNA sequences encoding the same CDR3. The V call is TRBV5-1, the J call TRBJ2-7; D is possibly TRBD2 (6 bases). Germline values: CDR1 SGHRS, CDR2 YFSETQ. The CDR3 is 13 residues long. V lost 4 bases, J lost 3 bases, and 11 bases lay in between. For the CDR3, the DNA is TGCGCCAGCAGCAGTAGGGGAGGCTACGAGCAGTACTTC. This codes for CASSSRGGYEQYF. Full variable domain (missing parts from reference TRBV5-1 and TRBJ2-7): KAGVTQTPRYLIKTRGQQVTLSCSPISGHRSVSWYQQTPGQGLQFLFEYFSETQRNKGNFPGRFSGRQFSNSRSEMNVSTLELGDSALYLCASSSRGGYEQYFGPGTRLTVT.

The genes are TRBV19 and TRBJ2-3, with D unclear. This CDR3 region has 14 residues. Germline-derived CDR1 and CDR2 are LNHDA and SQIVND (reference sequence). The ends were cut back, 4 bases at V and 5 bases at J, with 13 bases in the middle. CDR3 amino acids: CASSRGIIQDTQYF. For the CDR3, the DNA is TGTGCCAGTAGTAGGGGTATTATACAAGATACGCAGTATTTT.

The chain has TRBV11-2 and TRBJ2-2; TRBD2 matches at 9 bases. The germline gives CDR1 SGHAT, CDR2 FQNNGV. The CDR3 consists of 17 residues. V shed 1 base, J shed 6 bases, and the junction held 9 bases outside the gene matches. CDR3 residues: CASSLGRGRARPGELFF. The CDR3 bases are TGTGCCAGCAGCTTAGGGCGCGGGAGGGCCAGACCCGGGGAGCTGTTTTTT.

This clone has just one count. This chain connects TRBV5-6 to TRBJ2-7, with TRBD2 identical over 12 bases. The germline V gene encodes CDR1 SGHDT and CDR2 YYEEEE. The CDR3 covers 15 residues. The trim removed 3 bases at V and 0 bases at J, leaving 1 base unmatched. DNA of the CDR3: TGTGCCAGCAGCTGGGGACTAGCGGGCTCCTACGAGCAGTACTTC. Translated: CASSWGLAGSYEQYF.

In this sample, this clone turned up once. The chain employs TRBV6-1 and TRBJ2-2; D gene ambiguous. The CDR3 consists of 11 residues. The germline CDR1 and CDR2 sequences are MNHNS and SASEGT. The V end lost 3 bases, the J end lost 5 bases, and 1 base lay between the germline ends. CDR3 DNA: TGTGCCAGCAGTGATACCGGGGAGCTGTTTTTT. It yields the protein CASSDTGELFF.

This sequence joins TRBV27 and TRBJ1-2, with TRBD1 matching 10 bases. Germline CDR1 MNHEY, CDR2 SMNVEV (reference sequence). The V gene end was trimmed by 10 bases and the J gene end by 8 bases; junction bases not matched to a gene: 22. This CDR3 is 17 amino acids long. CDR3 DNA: TGTGCCACCAAATTCAGGGGACAGGGGACCCCTTACGGCGGCTACACCTTC. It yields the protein CATKFRGQGTPYGGYTF.

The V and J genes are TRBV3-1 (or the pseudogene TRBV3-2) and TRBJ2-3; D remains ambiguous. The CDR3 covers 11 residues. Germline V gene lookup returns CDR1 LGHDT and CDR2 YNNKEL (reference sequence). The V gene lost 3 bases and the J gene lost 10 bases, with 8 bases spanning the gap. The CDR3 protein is CASSQKYAQYF. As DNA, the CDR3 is TGTGCCAGCAGCCAGAAATACGCGCAGTATTTT.

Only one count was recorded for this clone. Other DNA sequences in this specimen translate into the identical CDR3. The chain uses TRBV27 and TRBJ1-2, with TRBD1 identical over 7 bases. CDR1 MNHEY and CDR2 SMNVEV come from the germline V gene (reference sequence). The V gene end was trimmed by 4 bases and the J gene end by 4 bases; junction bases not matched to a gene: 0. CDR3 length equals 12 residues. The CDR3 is CASSSGGYGYTF. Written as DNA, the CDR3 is TGTGCCAGCAGTTCAGGGGGCTATGGCTACACCTTC.

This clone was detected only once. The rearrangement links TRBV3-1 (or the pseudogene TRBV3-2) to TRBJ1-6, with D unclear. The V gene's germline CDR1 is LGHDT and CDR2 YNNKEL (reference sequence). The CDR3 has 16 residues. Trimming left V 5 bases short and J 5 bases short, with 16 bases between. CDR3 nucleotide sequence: TGTGCCAGCAGCTCATTGCGGGCACCTAATAATTCACCCCTCCACTTT. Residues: CASSSLRAPNNSPLHF.

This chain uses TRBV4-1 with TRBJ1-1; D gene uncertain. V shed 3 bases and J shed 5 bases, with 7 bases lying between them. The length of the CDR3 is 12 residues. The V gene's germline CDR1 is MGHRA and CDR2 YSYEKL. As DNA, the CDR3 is TGCGCCAGCAGCCAGGGTGTAACTGAAGCTTTCTTT. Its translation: CASSQGVTEAFF.

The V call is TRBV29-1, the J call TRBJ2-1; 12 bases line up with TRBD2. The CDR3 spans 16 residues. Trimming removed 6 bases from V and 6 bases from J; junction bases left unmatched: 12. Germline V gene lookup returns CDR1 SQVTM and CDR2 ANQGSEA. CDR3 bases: TGCAGCGTACAACTGACTAGCGGGAGCTGGGTCAATGAGCAGTTCTTC. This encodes CSVQLTSGSWVNEQFF.